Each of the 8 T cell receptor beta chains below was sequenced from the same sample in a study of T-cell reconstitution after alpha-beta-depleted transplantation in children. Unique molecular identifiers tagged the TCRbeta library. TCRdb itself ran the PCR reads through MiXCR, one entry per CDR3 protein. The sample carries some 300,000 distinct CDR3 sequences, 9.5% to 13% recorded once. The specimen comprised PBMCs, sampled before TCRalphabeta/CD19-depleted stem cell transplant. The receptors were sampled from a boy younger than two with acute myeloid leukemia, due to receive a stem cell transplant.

The CDR3 coding sequence is TGTGCCAGCAGCACCGTCAGGGGCACAGATACGCAGTATTTT. Protein: CASSTVRGTDTQYF. The chain employs TRBV7-2 and TRBJ2-3, with TRBD1 as a possible D gene (5 bases). Per germline, CDR1 SGHTA and CDR2 FQGNSA. V was pared by 5 bases and J by 1 base, with 10 bases between. There are 14 residues in the CDR3. Full variable domain (remainder filled in from reference TRBV7-2 and TRBJ2-3): GAGVSQSPSNKVTEKGKDVELRCDPISGHTALYWYRQSLGQGLEFLIYFQGNSAPDKSGLPSDRFSAERTGGSVSTLTIQRTQQEDSAVYLCASSTVRGTDTQYFGPGTRLTVL.

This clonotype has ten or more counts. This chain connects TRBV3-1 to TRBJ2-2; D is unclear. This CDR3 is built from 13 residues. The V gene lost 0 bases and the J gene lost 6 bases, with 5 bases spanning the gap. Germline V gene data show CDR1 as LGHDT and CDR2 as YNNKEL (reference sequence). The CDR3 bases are TGTGCCAGCAGCCAAGAAGGCTCCGGGGAGCTGTTTTTT. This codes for CASSQEGSGELFF. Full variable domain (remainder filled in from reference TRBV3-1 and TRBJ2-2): DTAVSQTPKYLVTQMGNDKSIKCEQNLGHDTMYWYKQDSKKFLKIMFSYNNKELIINETVPNRFSPKSPDKAHLNLHINSLELGDSAVYFCASSQEGSGELFFGEGSRLTVL.

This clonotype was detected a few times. The CDR3 sequence: CASSLRATSGTSTDTQYF. DNA of the CDR3: TGTGCCAGCAGCTTAAGGGCCACTAGCGGGACTAGCACAGATACGCAGTATTTT. The rearrangement uses TRBV7-6 and TRBJ2-3; TRBD2 matches 10 bases. CDR1 is SGHVS, CDR2 FNYEAQ, per germline. Trimming took 2 bases from V and 0 from J; bases not matched to a gene: 8. This CDR3 has 18 residues.

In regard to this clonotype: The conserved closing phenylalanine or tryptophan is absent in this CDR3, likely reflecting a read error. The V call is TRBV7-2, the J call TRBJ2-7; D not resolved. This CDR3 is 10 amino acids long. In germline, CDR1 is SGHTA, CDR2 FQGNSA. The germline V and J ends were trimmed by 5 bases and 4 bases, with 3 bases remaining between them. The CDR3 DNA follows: TGTGCCAGCAGCCCGTACGAGCAGTACATC. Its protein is CASSPYEQYI.

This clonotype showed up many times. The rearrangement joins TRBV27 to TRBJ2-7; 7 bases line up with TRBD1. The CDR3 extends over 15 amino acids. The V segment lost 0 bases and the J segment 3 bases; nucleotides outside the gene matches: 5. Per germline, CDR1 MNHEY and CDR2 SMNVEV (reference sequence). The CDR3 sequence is CASSLSRAGGYEQYF. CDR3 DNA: TGTGCCAGCAGTTTATCGCGGGCAGGGGGCTACGAGCAGTACTTC.

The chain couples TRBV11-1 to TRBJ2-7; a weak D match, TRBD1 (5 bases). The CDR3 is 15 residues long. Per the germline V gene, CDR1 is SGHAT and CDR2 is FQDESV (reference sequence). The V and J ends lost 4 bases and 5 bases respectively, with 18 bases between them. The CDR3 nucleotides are TGTGCCAGCAGCTCCTACGACAGAAACGGTAACGAGCAGTACTTC. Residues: CASSSYDRNGNEQYF.

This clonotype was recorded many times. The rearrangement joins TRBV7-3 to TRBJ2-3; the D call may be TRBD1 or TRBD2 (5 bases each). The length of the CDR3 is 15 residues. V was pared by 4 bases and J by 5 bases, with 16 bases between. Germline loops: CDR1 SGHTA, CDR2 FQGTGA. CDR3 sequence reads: CASSSGTSEGDTQYF. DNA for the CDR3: TGTGCCAGCAGCTCCGGGACGTCTGAGGGAGATACGCAGTATTTT.

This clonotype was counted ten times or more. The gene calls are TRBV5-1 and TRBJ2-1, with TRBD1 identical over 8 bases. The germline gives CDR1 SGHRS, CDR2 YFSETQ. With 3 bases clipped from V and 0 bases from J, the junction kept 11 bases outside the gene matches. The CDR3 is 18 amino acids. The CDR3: CASSSGTGASGSYNEQFF. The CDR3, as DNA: TGCGCCAGCAGCTCCGGGACAGGCGCGAGCGGCTCCTACAATGAGCAGTTCTTC. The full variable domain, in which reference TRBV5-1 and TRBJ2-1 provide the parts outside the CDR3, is KAGVTQTPRYLIKTRGQQVTLSCSPISGHRSVSWYQQTPGQGLQFLFEYFSETQRNKGNFPGRFSGRQFSNSRSEMNVSTLELGDSALYLCASSSGTGASGSYNEQFFGPGTRLTVL.